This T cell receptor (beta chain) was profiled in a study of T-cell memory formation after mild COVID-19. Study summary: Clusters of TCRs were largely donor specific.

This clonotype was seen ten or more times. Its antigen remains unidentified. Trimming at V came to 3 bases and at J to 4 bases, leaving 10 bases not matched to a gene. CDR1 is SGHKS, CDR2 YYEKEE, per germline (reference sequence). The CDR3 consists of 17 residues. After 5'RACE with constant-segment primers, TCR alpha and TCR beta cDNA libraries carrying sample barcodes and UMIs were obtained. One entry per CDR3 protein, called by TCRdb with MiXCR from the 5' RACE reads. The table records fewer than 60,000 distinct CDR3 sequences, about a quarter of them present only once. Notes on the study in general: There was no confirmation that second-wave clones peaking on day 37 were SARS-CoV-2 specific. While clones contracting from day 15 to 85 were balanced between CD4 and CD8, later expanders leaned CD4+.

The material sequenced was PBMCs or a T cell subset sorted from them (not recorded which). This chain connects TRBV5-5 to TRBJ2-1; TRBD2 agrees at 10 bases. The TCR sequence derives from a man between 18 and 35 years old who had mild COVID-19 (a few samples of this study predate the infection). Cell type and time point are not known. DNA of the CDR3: TGTGCCAGCAGCTGGTTTAGCGGGGGGTCTAGGTACAATGAGCAGTTCTTC. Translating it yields CASSWFSGGSRYNEQFF.